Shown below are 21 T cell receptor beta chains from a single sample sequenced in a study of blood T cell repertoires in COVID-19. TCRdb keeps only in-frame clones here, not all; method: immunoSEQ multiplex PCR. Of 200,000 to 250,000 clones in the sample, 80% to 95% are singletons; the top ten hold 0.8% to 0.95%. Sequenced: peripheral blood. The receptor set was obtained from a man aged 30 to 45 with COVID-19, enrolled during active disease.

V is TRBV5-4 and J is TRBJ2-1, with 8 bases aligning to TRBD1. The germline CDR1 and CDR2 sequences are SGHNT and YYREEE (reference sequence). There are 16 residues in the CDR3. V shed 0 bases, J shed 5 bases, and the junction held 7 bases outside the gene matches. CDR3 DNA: TGTGCCAGCAGCTTGGCCTTTCAGGGGGCAAACAATGAGCAGTTCTTC. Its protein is CASSLAFQGANNEQFF.

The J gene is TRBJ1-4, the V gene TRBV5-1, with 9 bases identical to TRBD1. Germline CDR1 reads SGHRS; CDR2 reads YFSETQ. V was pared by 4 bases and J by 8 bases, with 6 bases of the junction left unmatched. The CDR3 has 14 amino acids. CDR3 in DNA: TGCGCCAGCAGCCTCGGACAGGGGCAAGAAAAACTGTTTTTT. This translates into CASSLGQGQEKLFF. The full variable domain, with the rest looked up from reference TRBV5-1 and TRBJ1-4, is KAGVTQTPRYLIKTRGQQVTLSCSPISGHRSVSWYQQTPGQGLQFLFEYFSETQRNKGNFPGRFSGRQFSNSRSEMNVSTLELGDSALYLCASSLGQGQEKLFFGSGTQLSVL.

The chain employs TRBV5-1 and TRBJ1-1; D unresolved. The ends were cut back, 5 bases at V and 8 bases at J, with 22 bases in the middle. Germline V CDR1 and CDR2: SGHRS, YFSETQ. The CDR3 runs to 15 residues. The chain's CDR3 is CASRWGVGRSTEAFF. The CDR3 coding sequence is TGCGCCAGCAGGTGGGGAGTCGGACGGTCGACAGAAGCTTTCTTT.

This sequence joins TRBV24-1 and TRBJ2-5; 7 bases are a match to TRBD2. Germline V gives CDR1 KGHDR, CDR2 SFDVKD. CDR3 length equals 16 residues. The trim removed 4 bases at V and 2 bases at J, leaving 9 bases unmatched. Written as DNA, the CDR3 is TGTGCCACCAGTGACCCTGGACGGGGGGAACAAGAGACCCAGTACTTC. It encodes CATSDPGRGEQETQYF.

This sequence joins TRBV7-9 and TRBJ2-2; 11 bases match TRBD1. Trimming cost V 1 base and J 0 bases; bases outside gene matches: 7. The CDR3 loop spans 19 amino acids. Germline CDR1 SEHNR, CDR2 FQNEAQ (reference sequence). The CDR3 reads CASSLEGGQGVSNTGELFF. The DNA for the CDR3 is TGTGCCAGCAGCTTAGAAGGGGGACAGGGGGTCTCGAACACCGGGGAGCTGTTTTTT.

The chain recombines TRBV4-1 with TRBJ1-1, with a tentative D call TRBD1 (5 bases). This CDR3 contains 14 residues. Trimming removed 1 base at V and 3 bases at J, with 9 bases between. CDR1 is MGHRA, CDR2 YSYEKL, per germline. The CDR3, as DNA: TGCGCCAGCAGCCAAGTAGGGGAATACACTGAAGCTTTCTTT. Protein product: CASSQVGEYTEAFF.

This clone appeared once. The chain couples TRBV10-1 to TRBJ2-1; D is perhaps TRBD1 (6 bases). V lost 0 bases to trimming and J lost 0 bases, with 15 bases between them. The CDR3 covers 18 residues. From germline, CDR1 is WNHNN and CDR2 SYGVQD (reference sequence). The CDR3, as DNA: TGCGCCAGCAGTGAGTCTGTTTCTACGGGACACTCCTACAATGAGCAGTTCTTC. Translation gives CASSESVSTGHSYNEQFF.

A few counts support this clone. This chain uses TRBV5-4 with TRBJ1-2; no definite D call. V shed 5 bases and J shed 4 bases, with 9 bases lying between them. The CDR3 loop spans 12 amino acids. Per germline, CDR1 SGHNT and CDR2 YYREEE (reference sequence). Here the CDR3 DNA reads TGTGCCAGCAGTCCCGGGAGCTATGGCTACACCTTC. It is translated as CASSPGSYGYTF.

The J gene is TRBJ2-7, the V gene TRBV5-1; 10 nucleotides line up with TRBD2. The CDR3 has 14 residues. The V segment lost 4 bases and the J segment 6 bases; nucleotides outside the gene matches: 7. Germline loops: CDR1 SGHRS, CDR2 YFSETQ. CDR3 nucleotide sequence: TGCGCCAGCAGCGCTAGCGGGGGATCGCTCGAGCAGTACTTC. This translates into CASSASGGSLEQYF.

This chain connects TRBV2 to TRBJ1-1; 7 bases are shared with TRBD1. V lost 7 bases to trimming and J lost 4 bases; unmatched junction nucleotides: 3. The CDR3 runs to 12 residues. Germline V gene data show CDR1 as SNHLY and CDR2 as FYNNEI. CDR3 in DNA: TGTGCCAGCACCAGGGGGGTCACTGAAGCTTTCTTT. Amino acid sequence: CASTRGVTEAFF.

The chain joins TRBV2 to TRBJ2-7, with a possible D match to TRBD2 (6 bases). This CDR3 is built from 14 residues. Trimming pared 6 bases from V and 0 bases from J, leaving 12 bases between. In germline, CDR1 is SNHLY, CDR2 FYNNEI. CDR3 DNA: TGTGCCAGCAGGCGGGACGAATACTCCTACGAGCAGTACTTC. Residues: CASRRDEYSYEQYF.

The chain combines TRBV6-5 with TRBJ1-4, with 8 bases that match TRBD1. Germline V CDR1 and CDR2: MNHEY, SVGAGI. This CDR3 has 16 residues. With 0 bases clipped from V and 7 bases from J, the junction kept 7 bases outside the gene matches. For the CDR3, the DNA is TGTGCCAGCAGTTACTCGGGGACAGGCGTTTTTGAAAAACTGTTTTTT. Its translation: CASSYSGTGVFEKLFF.

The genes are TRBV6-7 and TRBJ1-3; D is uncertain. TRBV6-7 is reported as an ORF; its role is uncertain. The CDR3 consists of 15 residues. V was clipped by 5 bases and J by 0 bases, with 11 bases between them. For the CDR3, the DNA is TGTGCCAGCAGTCAAACACCGCTCTCTGGAAACACCATATATTTT. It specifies CASSQTPLSGNTIYF.

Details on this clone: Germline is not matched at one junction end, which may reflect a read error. DNA for the CDR3: TGTACCAGCGGGAGCTCCTACAATGAGCAGTTCTTC. Translation gives CTSGSSYNEQFF. This sequence joins TRBV6-6 and TRBJ2-1, with 8 bases that match TRBD2. The CDR3 is 12 amino acids. The germline V gene has CDR1 MNHNY and CDR2 SVGAGI (reference sequence).

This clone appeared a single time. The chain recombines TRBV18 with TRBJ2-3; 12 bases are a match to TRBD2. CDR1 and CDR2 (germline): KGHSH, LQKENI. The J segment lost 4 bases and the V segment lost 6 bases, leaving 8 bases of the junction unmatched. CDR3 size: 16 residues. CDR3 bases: TGTGCCAGCTCCCTTCTAGCGGGGGGGCCTTCAGATACGCAGTATTTT. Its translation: CASSLLAGGPSDTQYF.

CDR3 in DNA: TGCGCCAGCAGTTACAGCCGAACTTCCTACGAGCAGTACTTC. Its translation is CASSYSRTSYEQYF. The gene calls are TRBV10-1 and TRBJ2-7; D is uncertain. With 5 bases removed from V and 1 base from J, the gap between germline ends came to 12 bases. The CDR3 is made up of 14 amino acids. Germline CDR1 and CDR2: WNHNN and SYGVQD (reference sequence).

The CDR3 protein is CASSTWEGGYTF. The DNA of the CDR3 is TGTGCCAGCAGCACCTGGGAGGGAGGCTACACCTTC. The genes are TRBV6-1 and TRBJ1-2, with D hard to call. Trimming cost V 6 bases and J 8 bases, with 13 bases left between them. The CDR3 contains 12 residues. Per the germline V gene, CDR1 is MNHNS and CDR2 is SASEGT.

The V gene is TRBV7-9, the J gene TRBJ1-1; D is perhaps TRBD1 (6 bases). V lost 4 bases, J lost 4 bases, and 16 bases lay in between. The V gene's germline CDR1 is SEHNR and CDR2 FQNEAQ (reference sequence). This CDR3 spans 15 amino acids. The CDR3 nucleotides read TGTGCCAGCAGCTCAAACAGGGTGTCGGGCACTGAAGCTTTCTTT. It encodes CASSSNRVSGTEAFF.

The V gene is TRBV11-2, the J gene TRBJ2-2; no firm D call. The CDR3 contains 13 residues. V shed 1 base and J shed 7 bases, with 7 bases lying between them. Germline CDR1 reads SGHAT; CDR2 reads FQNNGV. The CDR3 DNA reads TGTGCCAGCAGCTTAGCGGTGGTCGGGGAGCTGTTTTTT. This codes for CASSLAVVGELFF.

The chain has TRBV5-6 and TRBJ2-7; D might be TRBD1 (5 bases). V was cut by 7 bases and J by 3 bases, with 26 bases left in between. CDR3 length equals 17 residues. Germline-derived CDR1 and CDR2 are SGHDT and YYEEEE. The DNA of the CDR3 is TGTGCCAGCTCCACCCAGCTTGGTCGGCAGGGTGACTACGAGCAGTACTTC. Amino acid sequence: CASSTQLGRQGDYEQYF.

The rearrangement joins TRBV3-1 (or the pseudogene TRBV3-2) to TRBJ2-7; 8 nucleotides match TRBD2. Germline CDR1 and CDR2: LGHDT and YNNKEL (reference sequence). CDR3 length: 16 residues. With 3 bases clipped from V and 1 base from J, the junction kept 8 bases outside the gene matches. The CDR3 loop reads CASSQGTSGFSYEQYF. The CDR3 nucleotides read TGTGCCAGCAGCCAGGGTACTAGCGGATTTTCCTACGAGCAGTACTTC.